The entry below describes one TCR beta chain. Its antigen is still unknown. Terminally differentiated effector memory CD45RA+ cells were excluded by CCR7 positive selection of CD45RO-negative cells. These data belong to a study of shared clonotypes between healthy human individuals. Study-level points and caveats: Tissues were not sampled, only blood, and their repertoires likely differ.

CDR1 is MNHEY, CDR2 SMNVEV, per germline (reference sequence). The junction had 16 bases not matched to a gene; V was cut back by 7 bases and J by 2 bases. This CDR3 has 18 amino acids. The repertoire was sequenced with immunoSEQ multiplex PCR; TCRdb's copy has only in-frame clones and lacks some. The table has about 2.1 million clones, around 93% seen once. The receptor was isolated from a man younger than 35 in good health. Some clones in this sample may be carry-over from other donors' samples. The sample comprised naive CD8+ T cells from PBMCs. The chain links TRBV27 to TRBJ1-5; 8 nucleotides match TRBD1. The chain's CDR3 is CASKTRDRLLMCNQPQHF. Here the CDR3 DNA reads TGTGCCAGCAAAACCCGGGACAGGCTTTTAATGTGCAATCAGCCCCAGCATTTT.